What follows describes a single T cell receptor beta chain. This CDR3 is built from 13 residues. Germline loops: CDR1 MNHNS, CDR2 SASEGT. The ends were cut back, 2 bases at V and 5 bases at J, with 9 bases in the middle. The source of the sample is a study of cytomegalovirus exposure and HLA in healthy donors. The study ran its PCR with 60 Vbeta and 13 Jbeta primers. Produced via immunoSEQ multiplex PCR; TCRdb's table is partial and in-frame only. The table for this sample gives approximately 190,000 clones. Material: PBMCs. The receptor's source is a boy between 5 and 17 years old in good health and CMV-seronegative. The chain is built from TRBV6-1 and TRBJ2-5, with D possibly TRBD2 on 5 matching bases. Written as DNA, the CDR3 is TGTGCCAGCAGTGAACAGCCGGGGGAGACCCAGTACTTC. Translated: CASSEQPGETQYF.